Here is one TCR beta chain with its context. The antigen is unknown. Germline V gene lookup returns CDR1 SGHDN and CDR2 FVKESK. The CDR3 covers 16 residues. V gave up 1 base and J gave up 8 bases, with 15 bases separating them. These data belong to a study of shared clonotypes between healthy human individuals. In the study overall: Researchers assigned three CD4 naive, three CD4 memory, two CD8 naive and one CD8 memory plate to each donor. Study-level findings and limits: Non-shared clonotypes showed lower generation probabilities than clonotypes common to all four donors.

Only in-frame clones appear in the TCRdb table, and some are missing; sequencing was by immunoSEQ multiplex PCR. Here the sample spans 2 million to 2.5 million clones, under 97% being singletons. This clonotype originated in a man between 18 and 29 years old in good health. The sample comprised naive CD4+ T cells sorted from blood. Subset reported: CD45RA+ positively selected. J is TRBJ1-6 and V is TRBV14; D unresolved. This chain's CDR3 is CASSQVGGASHSPLHF. CDR3 sequence (DNA): TGTGCCAGCAGCCAAGTCGGCGGTGCGAGCCATTCACCCCTCCACTTT.